What follows is one T cell receptor (beta chain) and its context. This clonotype has only a few counts. The clone's antigen remains unknown. No base quality values were provided; no much bigger clone lies one nucleotide off. Including the terminal cysteine and phenylalanine, the CDR3 comprises 15 residues. Only the CDR3 part of the read is kept: 45 bases, read in frame from the first base. The germline V gene gives CDR1 as MNHEY and CDR2 as SVGAGI. Trimming takes 2 bases from V and 11 bases from J, and the germline ends sit 19 bases apart. This sample was taken from a study of T cell repertoires in aging, cancer and after chemotherapy (dated by TCRdb to the late 2010s). About the study as a whole: Donors spanned six age groups from 30 or younger to 70 or older, with at least three individuals per group. In the solid tumor group, paired pre- and post-chemotherapy samples were obtained from brain tumor (glioblastoma) patients receiving temozolomide-based therapy. In total, the full dataset held some 8.2 million TCR reads. The study profiled peripheral blood TCR beta repertoires from healthy donors and cancer patients to examine immunoaging and T cell reconstitution after chemotherapy. The cohort comprised 200 to 250 cancer patients, more than 85 with hematological and over 110 with solid cancers, plus 95 healthy donors as a reference group.

The investigation overall reported the following: In both cancer cohorts, median generation probability rose over the chemotherapy interval, which suggests that the repertoire was reconstituted through rebound thymic output. The authors noted that the repertoire data do not allow conclusions about immunological memory after chemotherapy. Significantly lower blood TCR diversity and higher clonality were observed in untreated patients with hematological or solid cancers than in age-matched healthy donors. In healthy donors, the decline in TCR diversity with age was mainly explained by loss of richness, whereas in cancer patients loss of evenness was also found to contribute.

TCR beta rearrangements were amplified from genomic DNA isolated from peripheral blood, not from sorted cells or RNA. Multiplex touch-down PCR with a mixed TRB-A/B primer pool was used to amplify rearranged TRB sequences covering the V, D and J segments. Two consecutive PCR reactions with Phusion HS II polymerase added Illumina adapters and sample indices to the amplicons. Amplicons were gel-purified using the NucleoSpin Gel and PCR Clean-up kit and were subsequently checked with Qubit and an Agilent 2100 Bioanalyzer. Sequencing of the libraries was done on an Illumina MiSeq with paired-end, single-indexed 600-cycle runs. The paper's processing steps were these. TRB sequences were processed with MiXCR versions 2.12 and 3.0.5. Each unique CDR3 nucleotide sequence was treated as one clone, and only productive sequences with two or more reads were kept. The repertoire metrics were Shannon diversity, evenness, clonality (defined as one minus evenness), and alpha-parameterized diversity profiles covering alpha 0 to 5. Generation probabilities of clones in paired pre- and post-chemotherapy samples were computed with the IGoR algorithm. TCRdb took the public reads, trimmed them with fastp at Q25, ran MiXCR for clone calling and kept in-frame beta chains. Entries are consolidated by CDR3 protein sequence, retaining the most common genes and DNA. The V and J calls come from TCRdb's annotation, not from the publication. This sample holds roughly 5,600 distinct CDR3 sequences; roughly a quarter were observed only once. The top ten clonotypes cover 30% to 35% of the sample.

This sequence was found in a human donor with a solid tumor. The rearrangement joined TRBV6-5 to TRBJ2-1; confidence is insufficient to name the D gene. The sequencing sample was made of blood. Here the CDR3 is given as CASSYRINVNSKQFF. The DNA sequence reads TGTGCCAGCAGTTACAGGATCAATGTTAACAGCAAGCAGTTCTTC.